The rows below give T cell receptor beta chains drawn from one sample of a study of control samples from healthy donors and cancer patients. Produced via immunoSEQ multiplex PCR; TCRdb's table is partial and in-frame only. The table shows roughly 55,000 clones, with 90% to 97% occurring only once. The sample consisted of blood. All receptors derive from a woman younger than 35 in good health. The CDR3 runs from the conserved cysteine through the conserved F or W. A D gene is named only where the DNA matches it firmly. Only part of the rows carry a size: once, few, many, or a class if the clone is expanded.

V gene	D gene	clone size	J gene	CDR3 DNA	CDR3 protein
TRBV4-1	TRBD2	NA	TRBJ2-4	TGCGCCAGCAGCCCAAGGACTAGCGGGGGGGTAAACATTCAGTACTTC	CASSPRTSGGVNIQYF
TRBV4-1	TRBD2	NA	TRBJ2-7	TGCGCCAGCAGCCTCGGACTAGCGGGGGGGCTACAGGAGCAGTACTTC	CASSLGLAGGLQEQYF
TRBV11-2	TRBD2	NA	TRBJ2-3	TGTGCCAGCAGCGCGGGACTAGCGGCCTTCACGGATACGCAGTATTTT	CASSAGLAAFTDTQYF
TRBV15	NA	few	TRBJ1-4	TGTGCCACCAACTTCAGAAGGGGTTCGAGTGAAAAACTGTTTTTT	CATNFRRGSSEKLFF
TRBV5-6	NA	NA	TRBJ2-1	TGTGCCAGCAGCTTGTGGGGAGGGGGGTACAATGAGCAGTTCTTC	CASSLWGGGYNEQFF
TRBV7-9	TRBD1	NA	TRBJ1-1	TGTGCCAGCAGCCCTCGACAGGGGAAGAACACTGAAGCTTTCTTT	CASSPRQGKNTEAFF
TRBV7-8	NA	NA	TRBJ2-1	TGTGCCAGCAGCCCCGCCGAAGGGACTTACAATGAGCAGTTCTTC	CASSPAEGTYNEQFF
TRBV29-1	NA	NA	TRBJ1-1	TGCAGCGTTGAGTGGGGGGTTGCTGAAGCTTTCTTT	CSVEWGVAEAFF
TRBV27	TRBD1	NA	TRBJ1-1	TGTGCCAGCAGTTTATTTTCCGGGACAGGAACTTTCTTT	CASSLFSGTGTFF
TRBV5-3	NA	NA	TRBJ1-6	TGTGCCAGAAGCTTTGGGCAGGCGCCATATAATTCACCCCTCCACTTT	CARSFGQAPYNSPLHF
TRBV3-1/TRBV3-2	TRBD1	NA	TRBJ1-4	TGTGCCAGCAGCCAAGCAGGGGGAGAAAAACTGTTTTTT	CASSQAGGEKLFF
TRBV10-3	NA	once	TRBJ1-5	TGTGCCATCAGTGCGGCAGAAGATAGCAATCAGCCCCAGCATTTT	CAISAAEDSNQPQHF
TRBV5-4	NA	NA	TRBJ2-2	TGTGCCAGCAGCTTGGCGGGGTACGGGGAGCTGTTTTTT	CASSLAGYGELFF
TRBV7-8	NA	NA	TRBJ1-2	TGTGCCAGCAGCACTAGGGGACCAAGCTATGGCTACACCTTC	CASSTRGPSYGYTF
TRBV3-1/TRBV3-2	NA	NA	TRBJ1-2	TGTGCCAGCAGCCCTCGAATCGGACATATACCTAACTATGGCTACACCTTC	CASSPRIGHIPNYGYTF
TRBV2	NA	NA	TRBJ1-1	TGTGCCAGCAGTGGATTTGTAGGAATGAACACTGAAGCTTTCTTT	CASSGFVGMNTEAFF
TRBV6-1	NA	NA	TRBJ2-3	TGTGCCAGCAGTGAAGTTTTAGGACTACGGCCCCCAGATACGCAGTATTTT	CASSEVLGLRPPDTQYF
TRBV19	NA	NA	TRBJ1-5	TGTGCCAGTAGTGAAGGGGCCAGCAATCAGCCCCAGCATTTT	CASSEGASNQPQHF
TRBV19	TRBD1	NA	TRBJ1-5	TGTGCCAGCACGGACAGGGCGTCCAATCAGCCCCAGCATTTT	CASTDRASNQPQHF
TRBV5-4	NA	NA	TRBJ1-2	TGTGCCAGCAGCTTTTATAGAGAACTGAGCTATGGCTACACCTTC	CASSFYRELSYGYTF
TRBV19	NA	once	TRBJ1-6	TGTGCCAGTAGTATAGGTGGAAATTCACCCCTCCACTTT	CASSIGGNSPLHF
TRBV11-2	TRBD2	NA	TRBJ2-5	TGTGCCAGCAGCTCCCGGACTAGCGGGATCCAAGAGACCCAGTACTTC	CASSSRTSGIQETQYF
TRBV7-9	NA	NA	TRBJ2-2	TGTGCCAGCAGCTTATTCGCCGGGGAGCTGTTTTTT	CASSLFAGELFF
TRBV30	TRBD1	NA	TRBJ1-4	TGTGCCTGGGGACGGGACAGACCATATAATGAAAAACTGTTTTTT	CAWGRDRPYNEKLFF
TRBV11-2	NA	NA	TRBJ2-3	TGTGCCAGCGGACTGAGGGGGGGCCGCACAGATACGCAGTATTTT	CASGLRGGRTDTQYF
TRBV30	NA	NA	TRBJ2-5	TGTGCCTGGAGTCCCCTCGAGACCCAGTACTTC	CAWSPLETQYF